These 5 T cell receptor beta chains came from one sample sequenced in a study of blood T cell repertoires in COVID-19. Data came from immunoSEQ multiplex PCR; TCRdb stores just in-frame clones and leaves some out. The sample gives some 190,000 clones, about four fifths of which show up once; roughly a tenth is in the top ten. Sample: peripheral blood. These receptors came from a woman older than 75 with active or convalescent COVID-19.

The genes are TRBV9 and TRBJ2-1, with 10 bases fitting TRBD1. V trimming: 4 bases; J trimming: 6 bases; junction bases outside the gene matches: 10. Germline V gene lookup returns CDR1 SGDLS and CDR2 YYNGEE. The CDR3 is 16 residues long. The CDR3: CASSQGTGEIGNEQFF. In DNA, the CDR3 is TGTGCCAGCAGCCAAGGGACAGGGGAAATAGGCAATGAGCAGTTCTTC.

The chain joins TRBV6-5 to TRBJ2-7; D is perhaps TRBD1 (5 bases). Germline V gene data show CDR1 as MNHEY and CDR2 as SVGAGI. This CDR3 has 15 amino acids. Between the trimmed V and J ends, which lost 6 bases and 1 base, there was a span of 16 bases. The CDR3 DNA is TGTGCCAGCAGGGGAAGGGGCAGGCCGTCCTACGAGCAGTACTTC. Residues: CASRGRGRPSYEQYF.

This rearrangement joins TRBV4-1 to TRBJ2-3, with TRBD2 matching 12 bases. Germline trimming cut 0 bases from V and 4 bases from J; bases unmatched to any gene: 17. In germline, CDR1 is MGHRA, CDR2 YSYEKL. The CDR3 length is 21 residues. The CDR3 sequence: CASSQDLPASGRAAVPDTQYF. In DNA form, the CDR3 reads TGCGCCAGCAGCCAAGACCTCCCGGCTAGCGGGAGGGCGGCTGTCCCAGATACGCAGTATTTT.

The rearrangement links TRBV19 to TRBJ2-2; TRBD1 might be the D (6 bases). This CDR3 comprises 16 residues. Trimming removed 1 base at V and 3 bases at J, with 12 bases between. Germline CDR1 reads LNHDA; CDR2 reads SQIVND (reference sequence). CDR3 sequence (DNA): TGTGCCAGTAGTATAGGAAGGGGGTACGACACCGGGGAGCTGTTTTTT. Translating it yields CASSIGRGYDTGELFF. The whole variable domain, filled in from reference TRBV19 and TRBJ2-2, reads DGGITQSPKYLFRKEGQNVTLSCEQNLNHDAMYWYRQDPGQGLRLIYYSQIVNDFQKGDIAEGYSVSREKKESFPLTVTSAQKNPTAFYLCASSIGRGYDTGELFFGEGSRLTVL.

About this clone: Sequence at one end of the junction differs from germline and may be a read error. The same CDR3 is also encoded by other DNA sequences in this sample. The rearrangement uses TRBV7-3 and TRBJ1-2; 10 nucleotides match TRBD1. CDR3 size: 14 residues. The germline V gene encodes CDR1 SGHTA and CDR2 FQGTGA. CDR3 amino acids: CASSSSGTGDGYTF. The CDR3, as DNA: TGTGCCAGCAGCTCCTCAGGGACAGGGGATGGCTACACTTTC.